This T cell receptor (beta chain) was profiled in a study of T cells in Graves' hyperthyroidism and ophthalmopathy. This clonotype was observed a handful of times. When ophthalmopathy did not progress within 18 months, Graves' hyperthyroidism was considered stable. Diagnosis of hyperthyroidism was new in patients aged 18 to 65, and its duration was under 2 months. Clinical symptoms, serum thyroxine and TRAb, thyroid ultrasound and orbital computed tomography were used for the diagnoses. 8.5 to 10 ml of fresh peripheral blood supplied the PBMCs. Germline CDR1 and CDR2: MGHRA and YSYEKL. This CDR3 comprises 15 residues. Deletions cut 0 bases from V and 2 bases from J, with 11 bases between. Researchers amplified the TCR beta CDR3 regions from RNA transcripts. The HTBI primer set was used in a first-round RT-PCR of the TCR CDR3. MiXCR was run by TCRdb on the multiplex PCR reads, yielding one entry per CDR3 protein. The sample carries approximately 210,000 distinct CDR3 sequences, about 15% recorded once.

The specimen sequenced was blood. The sequence was collected from a man aged 45-65 years with Graves' hyperthyroidism. The chain couples TRBV4-1 to TRBJ2-7; D gene ambiguous. The CDR3 protein is CASSQDSNWAYEQYF. The CDR3 DNA is TGCGCCAGCAGCCAAGATTCAAATTGGGCCTACGAGCAGTACTTC.